This T cell receptor beta chain was profiled in a study of cytomegalovirus exposure and HLA in healthy donors. Whole-study context: Earlier, some 170 million T cells were analyzed, and 117 million unique TCR beta sequences were found among them.

The PCR had 60 Vbeta and 13 Jbeta primers. Method: immunoSEQ multiplex PCR; TCRdb's copy keeps in-frame clones and lacks some. This sample has about 160,000 clones; roughly 78% occur once, and the top ten carry around 3.3%. In this sample, this clone turned up a few times. Germline CDR1 and CDR2: LGHNA and YNFKEQ. This CDR3 spans 16 amino acids. The V segment lost 0 bases and the J segment 1 base; nucleotides outside the gene matches: 4. The V gene is TRBV4-2, the J gene TRBJ2-3; 7 bases agree with TRBD2. Material for sequencing was PBMCs. The receptor's source is a woman between 35 and 50 years old in good health and CMV-seronegative. The CDR3 region has the DNA TGTGCCAGCAGCCAAGATCGCGGGGGACGCACAGATACGCAGTATTTT. Encoded protein: CASSQDRGGRTDTQYF.